Listed below are T cell receptor beta chains from one sample, sequenced in a study of cytomegalovirus exposure and HLA in healthy donors. The table came from immunoSEQ multiplex PCR; TCRdb's copy has only in-frame clones and leaves some out. Altogether roughly 45,000 clones are present, roughly 60% being singletons, with the ten largest covering roughly 8.7%. The specimen sequenced was PBMCs. These receptor sequences come from a human donor in good health. Both conserved end residues are part of each CDR3. A D gene is named only where the DNA matches it firmly. Clone size appears in some rows only: once, few, many, or a class for an expanded clone.

>-|once|TRBV7-3|TRBJ2-2
TGTGCCAGCAGCTTAAGTGTTGCGGGGAGGTACACCGGGGAGCTGTTTTTT
CASSLSVAGRYTGELFF
>-|-|TRBV5-1|TRBJ2-2
TGCGCCAGCAGCTTTGACTCCACCGGGGAGCTGTTTTTT
CASSFDSTGELFF
>-|-|TRBV6-1|TRBJ2-2
TGTGCCAGCAGTGAATACAGGGCGAACACCGGGGAGCTGTTTTTT
CASSEYRANTGELFF
>-|-|TRBV6-5|TRBJ1-1
TGTGCCAGCAGGGTTGGATTAACAGGGGAAGCTTTCTTT
CASRVGLTGEAFF
>-|-|TRBV19|TRBJ2-2
TGTGCCAGTAGTATTCGACGAACAGGGCCCGGCGGGAACACCGGGGAGCTGTTTTTT
CASSIRRTGPGGNTGELFF
>-|-|TRBV4-3|TRBJ2-1
TGCGCCAGCAGCCAAGGGATCGCGAGATCGCGGGGCGATGAGCAGTTCTTC
CASSQGIARSRGDEQFF
>TRBD1|-|TRBV6-5|TRBJ2-7
TGTGCCAGCAGCCTGACAGGGGGTGAGCAGTACTTC
CASSLTGGEQYF
>-|-|TRBV4-2|TRBJ1-3
TGTGCCAGCAGCCAAGAACCTCCCGGGGTCTCTGGAAACACCATATATTTT
CASSQEPPGVSGNTIYF
>-|-|TRBV4-1|TRBJ2-3
TGCGCCAGCAGCAAGGGGGGGCCTGGCACAGATACGCAGTATTTT
CASSKGGPGTDTQYF
>-|few|TRBV2|TRBJ1-5
TGTGCCAGCACTACTATTTCGGCCGGGGGGACATATCAGCCCCAGCATTTT
CASTTISAGGTYQPQHF
>TRBD1|few|TRBV28|TRBJ2-2
TGTGCCAGTATTGGGGACGACAGGGCGGTCACCGGGGAGCTGTTTTTT
CASIGDDRAVTGELFF
>-|-|TRBV6-6|TRBJ1-6
TGTGCCAGCAGTTTGGACAGACCGAGCTTCTATACCCTCCACTTT
CASSLDRPSFYTLHF
>-|-|TRBV28|TRBJ2-7
TGTGCCAAGCGGGGGTCAGGTAAGGGGGCACCCTACGAGCAGTACTTC
CAKRGSGKGAPYEQYF
>TRBD1|-|TRBV7-2|TRBJ1-4
TGTGCCAGCAGCTCCTACAGCCACAGGGGTGAAAAACTGTTTTTT
CASSSYSHRGEKLFF